This TCR beta chain was recorded in a study of T cells in Graves' hyperthyroidism and ophthalmopathy. RNA transcripts were the template for amplifying TCR beta CDR3 regions. First-round RT-PCR targeting the TCR CDR3 was performed with the HTBI primer set. One entry per CDR3 protein, called by TCRdb with MiXCR from the multiplex PCR reads. Seen here are roughly 380,000 distinct CDR3 sequences, about 18% observed once, and the top ten hold around 3.4%. Patients aged 18 to 65 had newly diagnosed hyperthyroidism that had lasted under 2 months. There are 13 residues in the CDR3. CDR1 and CDR2 (germline): DFQATT, SNEGSKA (reference sequence). V dropped 6 bases and J dropped 5 bases, with 16 bases sitting between them. This clonotype was detected many times.

The specimen sequenced was blood. The sequence came from a woman under 30 with Graves' hyperthyroidism. The V call is TRBV20-1, the J call TRBJ2-5; D gene uncertain. CDR3 nucleotide sequence: TGCAGTGCGGGCTTTCACCTCCGGGAGACCCAGTACTTC. This codes for CSAGFHLRETQYF.